Shown below are 15 T cell receptor beta chains from a single sample sequenced in a study of cytomegalovirus exposure and HLA in healthy donors. The study ran its PCR with 60 Vbeta and 13 Jbeta primers. Clones were read by immunoSEQ multiplex PCR, and TCRdb kept only the in-frame ones, dropping some. Found here are over 110,000 clones, about 80% of them singletons; the top ten hold 2% to 3%. The sequencing input was PBMCs. The receptors were gathered from a woman between 18 and 29 years old in good health and CMV-seropositive.

The chain combines TRBV18 with TRBJ2-6; D is undetermined. Trimming left V 3 bases short and J 0 bases short, with 12 bases between. The CDR3 loop spans 17 amino acids. Germline-derived CDR1 and CDR2 are KGHSH and LQKENI. The CDR3 DNA reads TGTGCCAGCTCACCTTATATTGACAACTCTGGGGCCAACGTCCTGACTTTC. As protein: CASSPYIDNSGANVLTF.

The chain has TRBV9 and TRBJ1-4; no clear D. Germline lookup yields CDR1 SGDLS and CDR2 YYNGEE. Deletions cut 0 bases from V and 0 bases from J, with 6 bases between. This CDR3 contains 15 residues. CDR3 sequence reads: CASSVDGTTNEKLFF. The DNA of the CDR3 is TGTGCCAGCAGCGTAGACGGGACAACTAATGAAAAACTGTTTTTT.

This sequence joins TRBV4-3 and TRBJ1-2; D gene uncertain. The germline CDR1 and CDR2 sequences are LGHNA and YSLEER. This CDR3 comprises 15 residues. V was trimmed by 4 bases and J by 2 bases, leaving 14 bases between them. The CDR3 sequence is CASSPGTESNYGYTF. CDR3 DNA sequence: TGCGCCAGCAGCCCTGGCACAGAATCAAACTATGGCTACACCTTC.

The chain recombines TRBV19 with TRBJ1-4; D possibly corresponds to TRBD1 (6 bases). Germline V lookup: CDR1 LNHDA, CDR2 SQIVND (reference sequence). Trimming removed 5 bases from V and 7 bases from J, with 11 bases in between. The CDR3 is 13 amino acids. As DNA, the CDR3 is TGTGCCAGTAGTTTCCAGGGGAGTGAAAAACTGTTTTTT. It encodes CASSFQGSEKLFF.

The CDR3 loop reads CASSQVTGTGPEKLFF. The CDR3 DNA follows: TGCGCCAGCAGCCAAGTCACCGGGACAGGGCCTGAAAAACTGTTTTTT. This rearrangement joins TRBV4-3 to TRBJ1-4; TRBD1 matches 9 bases. Germline assignment: CDR1 LGHNA and CDR2 YSLEER. This CDR3 spans 16 amino acids. J gave up 7 bases and V 1 base, and 7 bases lay outside the gene matches.

This chain uses TRBV6-5 with TRBJ1-2; the D gene is possibly TRBD1 (5 bases). Trimming removed 2 bases from V and 4 bases from J, with 14 bases in between. This CDR3 has 15 residues. CDR1 MNHEY and CDR2 SVGAGI come from the germline V gene. The CDR3 DNA sequence: TGTGCCAGCAGTTACGGGGAGGGGATTAGCTATGGCTACACCTTC. This translates into CASSYGEGISYGYTF.

V and J are TRBV19 and TRBJ2-2, with D possibly matching TRBD2 (6 bases). Germline assignment: CDR1 LNHDA and CDR2 SQIVND (reference sequence). V lost 4 bases and J 7 bases, leaving 10 bases between the germline ends. The CDR3 runs to 13 residues. The CDR3 loop is CASSTWGDGELFF. The CDR3 DNA follows: TGTGCCAGTAGTACCTGGGGGGACGGGGAGCTGTTTTTT.

V usage is TRBV5-5 and J usage is TRBJ1-1, with D possibly TRBD1 on 5 matching bases. Germline V CDR1 and CDR2: SGHKS, YYEKEE (reference sequence). Trimming left V 0 bases short and J 12 bases short, with 12 bases between. The CDR3 covers 12 residues. The CDR3 DNA follows: TGTGCCAGCAGCTTGGTTAGTCAGGGTACTTTCTTT. It specifies CASSLVSQGTFF.

The CDR3 DNA follows: TGCGCCAGCAGCTCACTCCAGGGGAGCACAGATACGCAGTATTTT. Amino acid sequence: CASSSLQGSTDTQYF. The rearrangement uses TRBV5-1 and TRBJ2-3; a weak D match, TRBD1 (6 bases). This CDR3 is built from 15 residues. Looked up from germline, CDR1 is SGHRS and CDR2 is YFSETQ. V was shortened by 3 bases and J by 0 bases, with 11 bases between the two germline ends.

There are a few counts of this clone. The rearrangement joins TRBV30 to TRBJ2-7; D possibly corresponds to TRBD2 (5 bases). From germline, CDR1 is GTSNPN and CDR2 SVGIG (reference sequence). The V and J ends lost 5 bases and 3 bases respectively, with 14 bases between them. The length of the CDR3 is 13 residues. CDR3 bases: TGTGCCTGGGGACGTGGGAGAAGCTACGAGCAGTACTTC. This codes for CAWGRGRSYEQYF. Full variable domain (missing parts from reference TRBV30 and TRBJ2-7): SQTIHQWPATLVQPVGSPLSLECTVEGTSNPNLYWYRQAAGRGLQLLFYSVGIGQISSEVPQNLSASRPQDRQFILSSKKLLLSDSGFYLCAWGRGRSYEQYFGPGTRLTVT.

V usage is TRBV2 and J usage is TRBJ1-6; D uncertain. CDR3 size: 14 residues. CDR1 is SNHLY, CDR2 FYNNEI, per germline. The ends were cut back, 7 bases at V and 4 bases at J, with 11 bases in the middle. This CDR3 is CASKFSEYNSPLHF. The CDR3 DNA sequence: TGTGCCAGCAAATTTAGCGAATATAATTCACCCCTCCACTTT.

V is TRBV4-1 and J is TRBJ1-5; D not resolved. This CDR3 is 15 amino acids long. The V and J ends lost 1 base and 0 bases respectively, with 7 bases between them. Germline V CDR1 and CDR2: MGHRA, YSYEKL. The CDR3: CASSQAAGSNQPQHF. The CDR3 DNA reads TGCGCCAGCAGCCAAGCCGCCGGTAGCAATCAGCCCCAGCATTTT.

The gene calls are TRBV7-6 and TRBJ2-5; tentative D call: TRBD2 (5 bases). This CDR3 has 15 residues. V was pared by 1 base and J by 2 bases, with 11 bases between. CDR1 and CDR2 (germline): SGHVS, FNYEAQ. The CDR3: CASSLGTGIQETQYF. In DNA form, the CDR3 reads TGTGCCAGCAGCTTAGGGACCGGGATACAAGAGACCCAGTACTTC.

The rearrangement joins TRBV5-6 to TRBJ1-1; tentative D call: TRBD1 (5 bases). Trimming shortened V by 0 bases and J by 1 base, and 10 bases separated the two germline ends. The length of the CDR3 is 15 residues. CDR1 and CDR2 from the germline V gene are SGHDT and YYEEEE. Written as DNA, the CDR3 is TGTGCCAGCAGCTTGGGTGGGGGGTCGAACACTGAAGCTTTCTTT. This translates into CASSLGGGSNTEAFF.

CDR3 loop: CASSPSDRGRQPQHF. The CDR3 DNA reads TGTGCCAGTAGTCCCTCGGACAGGGGGCGACAGCCCCAGCATTTT. The gene calls are TRBV19 and TRBJ1-5, with 11 positions matching TRBD1. CDR3 length: 15 amino acids. The V gene end was trimmed by 5 bases and the J gene end by 7 bases; junction bases not matched to a gene: 7. The germline gives CDR1 LNHDA, CDR2 SQIVND (reference sequence).